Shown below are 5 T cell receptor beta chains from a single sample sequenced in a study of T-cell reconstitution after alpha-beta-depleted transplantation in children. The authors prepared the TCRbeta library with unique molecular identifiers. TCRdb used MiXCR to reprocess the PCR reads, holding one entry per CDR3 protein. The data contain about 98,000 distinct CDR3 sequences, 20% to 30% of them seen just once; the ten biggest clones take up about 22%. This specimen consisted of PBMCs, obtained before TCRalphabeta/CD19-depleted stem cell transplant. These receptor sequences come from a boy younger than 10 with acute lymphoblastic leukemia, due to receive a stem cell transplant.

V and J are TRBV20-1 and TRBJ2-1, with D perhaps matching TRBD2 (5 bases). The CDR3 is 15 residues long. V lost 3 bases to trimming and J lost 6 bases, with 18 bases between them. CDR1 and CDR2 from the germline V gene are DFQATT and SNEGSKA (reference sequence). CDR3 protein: CSASDGVLVLNEQFF. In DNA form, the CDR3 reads TGCAGTGCTAGTGACGGGGTACTAGTCCTCAATGAGCAGTTCTTC.

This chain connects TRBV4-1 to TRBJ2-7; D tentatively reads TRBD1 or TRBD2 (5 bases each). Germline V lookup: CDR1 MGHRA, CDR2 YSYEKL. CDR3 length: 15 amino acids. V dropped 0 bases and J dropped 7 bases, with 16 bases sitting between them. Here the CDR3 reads CASSQDGTTRREQYF. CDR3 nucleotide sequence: TGCGCCAGCAGCCAAGATGGGACCACAAGAAGGGAGCAGTACTTC.

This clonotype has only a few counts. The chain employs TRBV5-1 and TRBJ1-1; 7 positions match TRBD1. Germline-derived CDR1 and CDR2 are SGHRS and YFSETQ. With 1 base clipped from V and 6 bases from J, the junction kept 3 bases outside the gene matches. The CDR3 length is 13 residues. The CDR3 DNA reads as TGCGCCAGCAGCTTGACAGGGACAGCTGAAGCTTTCTTT. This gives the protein CASSLTGTAEAFF. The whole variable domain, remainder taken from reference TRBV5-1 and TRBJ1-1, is KAGVTQTPRYLIKTRGQQVTLSCSPISGHRSVSWYQQTPGQGLQFLFEYFSETQRNKGNFPGRFSGRQFSNSRSEMNVSTLELGDSALYLCASSLTGTAEAFFGQGTRLTVV.

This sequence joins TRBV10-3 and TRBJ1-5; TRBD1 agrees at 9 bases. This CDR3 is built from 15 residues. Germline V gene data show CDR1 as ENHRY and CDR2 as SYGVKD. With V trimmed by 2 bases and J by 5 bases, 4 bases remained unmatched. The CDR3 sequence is CAISERGQGYQPQHF. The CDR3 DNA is TGTGCCATCAGTGAGAGGGGACAGGGTTATCAGCCCCAGCATTTT.

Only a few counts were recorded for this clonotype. The CDR3 DNA sequence: TGTGCCAGCAGCCCCTCCTGGAGCTCCTACGAGCAGTACTTC. The encoded protein is CASSPSWSSYEQYF. The chain joins TRBV7-9 to TRBJ2-7; D uncertain. The CDR3 runs to 14 residues. Germline loops: CDR1 SEHNR, CDR2 FQNEAQ (reference sequence). Trimming removed 5 bases from V and 0 bases from J, with 11 bases in between.